Below are 10 T cell receptor beta chains sequenced from a single sample in a study of CD8 T cells in Susac syndrome. The authors reverse transcribed roughly 0.5 to 1 ug RNA with random hexamers. From the immunoSEQ multiplex PCR reads, TCRdb called clonotypes with MiXCR, one entry per CDR3 protein. Of some 190,000 distinct CDR3 sequences in the sample, roughly 95% are singletons; the top ten hold approximately 0.094%. Source material: CD4+ T cells from PBMCs. The receptor source for this set is a human donor in good health.

This chain uses TRBV18 with TRBJ2-5; 8 positions agree with TRBD1. There are 17 residues in the CDR3. Losses at the gene ends were 1 base for V and 3 bases for J; bases not matched to a gene: 10. Germline CDR1 KGHSH, CDR2 LQKENI. The CDR3 region has the DNA TGTGCCAGCTCACCACTGTCGGTAGCAGGGGGCGAAGAGACCCAGTACTTC. This encodes CASSPLSVAGGEETQYF.

Only one count was recorded for this clonotype. The V and J genes are TRBV10-3 and TRBJ2-5; D unclear. Trimming shortened V by 4 bases and J by 3 bases, and 6 bases separated the two germline ends. Germline CDR1 reads ENHRY; CDR2 reads SYGVKD. There are 12 residues in the CDR3. The CDR3 DNA follows: TGTGCCATCAGTGGAGTAGAAGAGACCCAGTACTTC. It encodes CAISGVEETQYF.

The genes are TRBV29-1 and TRBJ2-2; TRBD1 agrees at 7 bases. CDR3 size: 18 residues. V lost 2 bases to trimming and J lost 8 bases; unmatched junction nucleotides: 20. Germline V CDR1 and CDR2: SQVTM, ANQGSEA. The CDR3 nucleotides are TGCAGCGTTGAACCCCCTCGCGGACAGGCGGAGGCGGTTGGGGAGCTGTTTTTT. This translates into CSVEPPRGQAEAVGELFF.

The J gene is TRBJ1-2, the V gene TRBV29-1; no reliable D call. Germline-derived CDR1 and CDR2 are SQVTM and ANQGSEA. V was shortened by 0 bases and J by 6 bases, with 8 bases between the two germline ends. The CDR3 length is 12 residues. The CDR3 region is CSVEEGRHGYTF. The CDR3 nucleotides read TGCAGCGTTGAAGAGGGAAGACATGGCTACACCTTC.

The rearrangement uses TRBV4-3 and TRBJ2-7, with 9 bases identical to TRBD1. The CDR3 is 15 amino acids. V was clipped by 1 base and J by 4 bases; unmatched bases: 5. Germline CDR1 and CDR2: LGHNA and YSLEER. CDR3 protein: CASSQGDRDIYEQYF. CDR3 coding DNA: TGCGCCAGCAGCCAAGGGGACAGGGATATTTACGAGCAGTACTTC.

The genes are TRBV4-1 and TRBJ2-5; D might be TRBD2 (5 bases). The V end lost 1 base, the J end lost 5 bases, and 14 bases lay between the germline ends. This CDR3 contains 15 residues. The germline CDR1 and CDR2 sequences are MGHRA and YSYEKL. The CDR3 sequence is CASSQAEASGETQYF. CDR3 DNA sequence: TGCGCCAGCAGCCAAGCGGAGGCCTCCGGGGAGACCCAGTACTTC.

The V call is TRBV6-5, the J call TRBJ2-5; maybe TRBD1 (6 bases). The CDR3 extends over 14 amino acids. V was clipped by 7 bases and J by 3 bases, with 15 bases between them. Germline-derived CDR1 and CDR2 are MNHEY and SVGAGI. The DNA for the CDR3 is TGTGCCAGCAAAGGGGGACACCCCGAAGAGACCCAGTACTTC. This translates into CASKGGHPEETQYF.

V is TRBV29-1 and J is TRBJ2-4, with TRBD2 matching 7 bases. The CDR3 has 14 amino acids. After removal of 5 bases from V and 8 bases from J, the junction contained 12 bases not matched to a gene. Germline lookup yields CDR1 SQVTM and CDR2 ANQGSEA. CDR3 region: CSVHGGSERDIQYF. In nucleotides, the CDR3 is TGCAGCGTTCACGGGGGGTCCGAGAGGGACATTCAGTACTTC.

J is TRBJ2-3 and V is TRBV7-2, with 7 nucleotides matching TRBD1. V lost 5 bases, J lost 6 bases, and 8 bases stayed unmatched. This CDR3 region has 14 residues. The germline V gene encodes CDR1 SGHTA and CDR2 FQGNSA. The CDR3 DNA reads as TGTGCCAGCAGCACGACAGGGTTTCCCGATACGCAGTATTTT. The encoded protein is CASSTTGFPDTQYF.

The rearrangement uses TRBV29-1 and TRBJ1-1; D not resolved. The CDR3 sequence is 13 residues long. V was shortened by 5 bases and J by 0 bases, with 10 bases between the two germline ends. The germline V gene has CDR1 SQVTM and CDR2 ANQGSEA. CDR3: CSVLRTMNTEAFF. The DNA for the CDR3 is TGCAGCGTTCTACGGACGATGAACACTGAAGCTTTCTTT.